The 8 T cell receptor beta chains presented below share a single source sample, sequenced in a study of PD-1 blockade in classical Hodgkin lymphoma. Profiled with immunoSEQ multiplex PCR; TCRdb holds only in-frame clones, not every one. This sample has approximately 13,000 clones, with 88% found just once. This sample's time point: cycle 4 day 1 (C4D1), after less than seven weeks of nivolumab. All the patients suffered relapse after autologous stem cell transplantation, and brentuximab vedotin exposure differed. Negative selection with magnetic separation was used to purify CD4+ T cells from thawed PBMCs. Specimen: CD4+ T cells from blood, collected before the fourth cycle of nivolumab. The receptors here all came from a human donor with classical Hodgkin lymphoma.

This chain uses TRBV9 with TRBJ2-2, with TRBD2 identical over 9 bases. The CDR3 loop spans 19 amino acids. Germline trimming cut 0 bases from V and 1 base from J; bases unmatched to any gene: 10. Germline V CDR1 and CDR2: SGDLS, YYNGEE. CDR3 in amino acids: CASSVAWQVAGVNTGELFF. CDR3 coding DNA: TGTGCCAGCAGCGTAGCGTGGCAGGTAGCGGGAGTGAACACCGGGGAGCTGTTTTTT.

The chain uses TRBV5-1 and TRBJ2-3, with D hard to call. Trimming took off 4 bases at V and 8 bases at J, with 11 bases between the two ends. This CDR3 is built from 12 residues. Germline loops: CDR1 SGHRS, CDR2 YFSETQ. CDR3: CASSTPMGTQYF. Here the CDR3 DNA reads TGCGCCAGCAGCACACCGATGGGTACGCAGTATTTT. The variable domain in full, completed from reference TRBV5-1 and TRBJ2-3, reads KAGVTQTPRYLIKTRGQQVTLSCSPISGHRSVSWYQQTPGQGLQFLFEYFSETQRNKGNFPGRFSGRQFSNSRSEMNVSTLELGDSALYLCASSTPMGTQYFGPGTRLTVL.

The DNA for the CDR3 is TGTGCCAGCAGTGTCCACAAGACGTACCAAGAGACCCAGTACTTC. Its translation: CASSVHKTYQETQYF. This chain joins TRBV6-1 and TRBJ2-5, with D unclear. There are 15 residues in the CDR3. Trimming stripped 4 bases from V and 0 bases from J, with 12 bases between. Per the germline V gene, CDR1 is MNHNS and CDR2 is SASEGT.

The chain joins TRBV19 to TRBJ2-2; 12 bases fit TRBD2. With V trimmed by 2 bases and J by 3 bases, 10 bases remained unmatched. Germline CDR1 reads LNHDA; CDR2 reads SQIVND (reference sequence). The CDR3 totals 19 residues. This CDR3 is CASSIMETSGRGYTGELFF. CDR3 coding DNA: TGTGCCAGTAGTATAATGGAGACTAGCGGGAGAGGGTACACCGGGGAGCTGTTTTTT.

V usage is TRBV9 and J usage is TRBJ1-3, with D unclear. The CDR3 contains 13 residues. Per the germline V gene, CDR1 is SGDLS and CDR2 is YYNGEE. Trimming removed 5 bases at V and 0 bases at J, with 6 bases between. Written as DNA, the CDR3 is TGTGCCAGCAGTGACCACTCTGGAAACACCATATATTTT. Protein: CASSDHSGNTIYF.

The chain combines TRBV30 with TRBJ2-7; the D call may be TRBD1 or TRBD2 (5 bases each). V dropped 4 bases and J dropped 1 base, with 11 bases sitting between them. CDR1 and CDR2 from the germline V gene are GTSNPN and SVGIG (reference sequence). The CDR3 covers 13 residues. CDR3 residues: CAWTGTDSYEQYF. The CDR3 DNA reads TGTGCCTGGACCGGGACGGATTCCTACGAGCAGTACTTC.

The V and J genes are TRBV13 and TRBJ1-4; D gene uncertain. With 3 bases removed from V and 8 bases from J, the gap between germline ends came to 4 bases. The germline V gene has CDR1 PRHDT and CDR2 FYEKMQ (reference sequence). The CDR3 is 11 residues long. CDR3 sequence (DNA): TGTGCCAGCAGCTTCGGAGAAAAACTGTTTTTT. It encodes CASSFGEKLFF. Full variable domain (missing parts from reference TRBV13 and TRBJ1-4): AAGVIQSPRHLIKEKRETATLKCYPIPRHDTVYWYQQGPGQDPQFLISFYEKMQSDKGSIPDRFSAQQFSDYHSELNMSSLELGDSALYFCASSFGEKLFFGSGTQLSVL.

Only a few counts were recorded for this clone. The V and J genes are TRBV5-8 and TRBJ2-5; no firm D call. Trimming left V 1 base short and J 5 bases short, with 9 bases between. CDR3 length: 13 amino acids. Germline V CDR1 and CDR2: SGHTS, YDEGEE. The CDR3 protein is CASSLIGPETQYF. CDR3 DNA: TGTGCCAGCAGCTTGATCGGGCCTGAGACCCAGTACTTC.